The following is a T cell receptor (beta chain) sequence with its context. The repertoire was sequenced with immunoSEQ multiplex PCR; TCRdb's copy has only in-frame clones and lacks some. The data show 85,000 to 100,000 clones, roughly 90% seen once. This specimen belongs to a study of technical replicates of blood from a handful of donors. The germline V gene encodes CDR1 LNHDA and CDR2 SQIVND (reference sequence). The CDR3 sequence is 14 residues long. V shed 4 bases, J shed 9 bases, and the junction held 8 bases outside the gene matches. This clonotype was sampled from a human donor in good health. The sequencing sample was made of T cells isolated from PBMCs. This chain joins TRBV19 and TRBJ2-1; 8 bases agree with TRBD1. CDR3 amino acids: CASSKDRAGGEQFF. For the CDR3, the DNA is TGTGCCAGTAGTAAGGACAGGGCTGGTGGTGAGCAGTTCTTC.